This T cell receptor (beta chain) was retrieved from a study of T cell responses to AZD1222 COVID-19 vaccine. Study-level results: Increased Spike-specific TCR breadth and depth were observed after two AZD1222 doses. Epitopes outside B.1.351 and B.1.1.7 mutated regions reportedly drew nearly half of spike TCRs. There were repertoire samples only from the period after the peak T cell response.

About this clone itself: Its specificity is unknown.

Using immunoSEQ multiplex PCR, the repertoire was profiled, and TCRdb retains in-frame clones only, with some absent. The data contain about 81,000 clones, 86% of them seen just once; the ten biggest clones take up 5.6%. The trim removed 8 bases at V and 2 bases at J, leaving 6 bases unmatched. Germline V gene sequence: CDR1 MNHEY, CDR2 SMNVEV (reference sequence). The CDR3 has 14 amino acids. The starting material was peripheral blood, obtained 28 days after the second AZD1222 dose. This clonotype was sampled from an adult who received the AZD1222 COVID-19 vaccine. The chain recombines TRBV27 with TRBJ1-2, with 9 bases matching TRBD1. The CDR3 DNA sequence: TGTGCCAGCCGACCGACAGGGGGGAACTATGGCTACACCTTC. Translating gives CASRPTGGNYGYTF.